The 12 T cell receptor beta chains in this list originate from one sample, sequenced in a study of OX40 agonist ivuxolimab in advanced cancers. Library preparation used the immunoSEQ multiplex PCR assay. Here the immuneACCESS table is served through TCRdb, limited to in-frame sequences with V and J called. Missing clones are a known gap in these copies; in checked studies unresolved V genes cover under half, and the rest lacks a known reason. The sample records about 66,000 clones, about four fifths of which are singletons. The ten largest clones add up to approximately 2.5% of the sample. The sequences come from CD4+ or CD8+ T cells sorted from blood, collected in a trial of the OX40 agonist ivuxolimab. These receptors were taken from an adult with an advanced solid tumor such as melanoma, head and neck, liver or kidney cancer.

The CDR3: CASSLGPTSYEQYF. The CDR3 region has the DNA TGTGCCAGCAGCTTAGGACCGACGTCCTACGAGCAGTACTTC. This chain uses TRBV7-3 with TRBJ2-7, with D hard to call. CDR1 and CDR2 (germline): SGHTA, FQGTGA. The CDR3 loop spans 14 amino acids. V was trimmed by 2 bases and J by 1 base, leaving 9 bases between them.

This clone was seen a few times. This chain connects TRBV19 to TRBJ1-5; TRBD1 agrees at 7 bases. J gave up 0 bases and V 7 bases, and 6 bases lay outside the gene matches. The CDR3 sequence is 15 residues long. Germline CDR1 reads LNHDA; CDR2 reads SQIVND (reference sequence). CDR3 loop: CASKGGQLSNQPQHF. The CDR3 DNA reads TGTGCCAGTAAGGGGGGACAGCTTAGCAATCAGCCCCAGCATTTT.

The CDR3 DNA reads TGCGCCAGCAGCTTGGATGGACAGGGAGGGTACTTC. This translates into CASSLDGQGGYF. This chain joins TRBV5-1 and TRBJ2-7; 8 nucleotides agree with TRBD1. V lost 0 bases and J lost 12; bases outside the gene matches: 5. The CDR3 runs 12 residues. Per the germline V gene, CDR1 is SGHRS and CDR2 is YFSETQ.

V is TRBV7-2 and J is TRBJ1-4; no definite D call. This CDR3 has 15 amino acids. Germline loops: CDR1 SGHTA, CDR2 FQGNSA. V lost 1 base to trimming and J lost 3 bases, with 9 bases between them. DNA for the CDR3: TGTGCCAGCAGCTTAGGGGCAGGTGCTAATGAAAAACTGTTTTTT. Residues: CASSLGAGANEKLFF.

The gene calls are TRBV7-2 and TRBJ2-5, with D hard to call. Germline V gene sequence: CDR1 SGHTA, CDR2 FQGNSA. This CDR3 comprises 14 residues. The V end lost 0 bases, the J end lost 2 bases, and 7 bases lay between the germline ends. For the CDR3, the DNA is TGTGCCAGCAGCTTAGCAAAGATACAAGAGACCCAGTACTTC. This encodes CASSLAKIQETQYF.

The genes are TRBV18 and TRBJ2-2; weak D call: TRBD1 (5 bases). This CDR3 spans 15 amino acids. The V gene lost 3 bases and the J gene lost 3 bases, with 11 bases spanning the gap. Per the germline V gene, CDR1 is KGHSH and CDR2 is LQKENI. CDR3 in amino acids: CASSPQGIDTGELFF. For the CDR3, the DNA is TGTGCCAGCTCACCGCAGGGAATTGACACCGGGGAGCTGTTTTTT.

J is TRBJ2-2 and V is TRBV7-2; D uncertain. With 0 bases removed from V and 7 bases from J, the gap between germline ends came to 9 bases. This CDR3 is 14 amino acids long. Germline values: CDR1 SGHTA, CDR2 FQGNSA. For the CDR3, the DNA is TGTGCCAGCAGCTTAGCACTAAGTGGCGGGGAGCTGTTTTTT. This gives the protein CASSLALSGGELFF.

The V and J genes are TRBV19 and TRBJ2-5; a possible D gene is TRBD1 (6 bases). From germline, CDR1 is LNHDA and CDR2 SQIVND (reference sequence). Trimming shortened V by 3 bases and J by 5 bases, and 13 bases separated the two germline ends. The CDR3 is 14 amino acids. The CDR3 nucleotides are TGTGCCAGTAGTATGTTAAGGGGGACGGAGACCCAGTACTTC. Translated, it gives CASSMLRGTETQYF.

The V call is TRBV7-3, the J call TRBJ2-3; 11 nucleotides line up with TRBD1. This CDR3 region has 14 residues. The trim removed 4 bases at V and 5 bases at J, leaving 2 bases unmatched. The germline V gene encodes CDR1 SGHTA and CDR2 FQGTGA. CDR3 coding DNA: TGTGCCAGCAGCTCGGACAGGGGGCGAGATACGCAGTATTTT. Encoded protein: CASSSDRGRDTQYF.

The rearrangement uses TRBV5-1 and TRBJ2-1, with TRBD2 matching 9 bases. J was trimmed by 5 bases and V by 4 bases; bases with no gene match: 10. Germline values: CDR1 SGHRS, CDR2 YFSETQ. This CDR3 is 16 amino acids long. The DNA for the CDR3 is TGCGCCAGCAGCGAAAGTAGCGGGAGAAGCAACAATGAGCAGTTCTTC. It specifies CASSESSGRSNNEQFF. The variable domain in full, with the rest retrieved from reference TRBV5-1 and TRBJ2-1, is KAGVTQTPRYLIKTRGQQVTLSCSPISGHRSVSWYQQTPGQGLQFLFEYFSETQRNKGNFPGRFSGRQFSNSRSEMNVSTLELGDSALYLCASSESSGRSNNEQFFGPGTRLTVL.

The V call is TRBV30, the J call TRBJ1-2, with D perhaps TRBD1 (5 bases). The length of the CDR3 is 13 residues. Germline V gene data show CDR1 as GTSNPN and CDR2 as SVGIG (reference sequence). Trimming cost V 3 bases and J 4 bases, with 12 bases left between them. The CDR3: CAWRLQVGYGYTF. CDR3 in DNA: TGTGCCTGGAGATTACAGGTTGGCTATGGCTACACCTTC.

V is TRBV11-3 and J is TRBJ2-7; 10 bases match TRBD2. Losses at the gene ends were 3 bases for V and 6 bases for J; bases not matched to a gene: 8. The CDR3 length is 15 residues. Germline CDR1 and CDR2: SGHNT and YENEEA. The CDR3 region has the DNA TGTGCCAGCAGCTTGGCGGGGGCTAGCGGGAGCGAGCAGTACTTC. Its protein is CASSLAGASGSEQYF.